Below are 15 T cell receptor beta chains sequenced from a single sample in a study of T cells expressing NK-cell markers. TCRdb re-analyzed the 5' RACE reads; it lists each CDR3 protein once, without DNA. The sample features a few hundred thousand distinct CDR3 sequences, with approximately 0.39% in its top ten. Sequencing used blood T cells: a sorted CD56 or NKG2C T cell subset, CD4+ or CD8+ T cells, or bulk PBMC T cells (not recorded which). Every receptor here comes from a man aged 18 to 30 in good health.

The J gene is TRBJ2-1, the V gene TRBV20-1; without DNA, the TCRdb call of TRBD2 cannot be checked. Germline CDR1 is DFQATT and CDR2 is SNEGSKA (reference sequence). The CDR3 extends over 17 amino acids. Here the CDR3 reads CSARSLAEVRSYNEQFF.

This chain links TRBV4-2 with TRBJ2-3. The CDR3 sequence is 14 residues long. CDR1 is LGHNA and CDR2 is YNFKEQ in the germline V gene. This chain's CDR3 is CASSQDTSGYTQYF.

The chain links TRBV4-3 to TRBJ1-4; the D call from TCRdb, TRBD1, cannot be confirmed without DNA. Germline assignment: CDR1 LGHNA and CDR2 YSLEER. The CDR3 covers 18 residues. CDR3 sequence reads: CASSQSLLVGGRGEKLFF.

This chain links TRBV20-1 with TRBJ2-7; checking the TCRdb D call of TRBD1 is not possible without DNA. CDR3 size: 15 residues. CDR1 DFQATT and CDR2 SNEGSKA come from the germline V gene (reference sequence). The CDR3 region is CSASPGTGGPSQQYF.

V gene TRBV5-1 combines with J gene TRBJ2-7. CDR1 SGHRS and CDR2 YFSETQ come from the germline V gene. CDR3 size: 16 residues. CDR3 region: CASSLAASGTTYEQYF.

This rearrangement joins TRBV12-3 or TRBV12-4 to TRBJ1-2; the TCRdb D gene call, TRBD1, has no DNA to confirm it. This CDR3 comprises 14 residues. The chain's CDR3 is CASSPQGSFHGYTF.

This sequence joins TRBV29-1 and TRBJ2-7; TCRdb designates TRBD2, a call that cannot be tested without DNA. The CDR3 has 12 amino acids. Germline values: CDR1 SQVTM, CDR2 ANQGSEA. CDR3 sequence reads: CSAGNRFYEQYF.

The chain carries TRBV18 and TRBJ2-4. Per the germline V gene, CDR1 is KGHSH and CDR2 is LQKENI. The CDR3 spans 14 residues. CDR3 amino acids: CASSPRAAKNIQYF.

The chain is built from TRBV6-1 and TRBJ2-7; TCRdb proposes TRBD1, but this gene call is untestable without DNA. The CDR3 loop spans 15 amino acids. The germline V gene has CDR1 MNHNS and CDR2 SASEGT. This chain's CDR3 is CASSILRDRDYEQYF.

This CDR3 reads CASSSGEVSNQPQHF. The genes are TRBV19 and TRBJ1-5; TCRdb's D call, TRBD1, is unchecked because there is no DNA. The CDR3 contains 15 residues. Germline CDR1 and CDR2: LNHDA and SQIVND (reference sequence).

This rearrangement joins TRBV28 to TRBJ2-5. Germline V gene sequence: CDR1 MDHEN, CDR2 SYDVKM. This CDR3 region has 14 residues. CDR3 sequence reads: CASSRRENQETQYF.

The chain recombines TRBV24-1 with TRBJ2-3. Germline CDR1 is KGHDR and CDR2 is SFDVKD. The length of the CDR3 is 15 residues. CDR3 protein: CATSDTASRRDTQYF.

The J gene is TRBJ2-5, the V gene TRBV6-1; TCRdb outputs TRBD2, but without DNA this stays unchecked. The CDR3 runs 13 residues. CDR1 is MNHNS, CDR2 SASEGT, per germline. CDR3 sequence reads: CASSRDLRETQYF.

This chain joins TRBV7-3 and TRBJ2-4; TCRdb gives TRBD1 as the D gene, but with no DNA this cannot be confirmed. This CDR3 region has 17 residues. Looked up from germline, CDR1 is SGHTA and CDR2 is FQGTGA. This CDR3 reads CASSLTGAGQGSHIQYF. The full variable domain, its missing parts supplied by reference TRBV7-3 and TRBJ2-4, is GAGVSQTPSNKVTEKGKYVELRCDPISGHTALYWYRQSLGQGPEFLIYFQGTGAADDSGLPNDRFFAVRPEGSVSTLKIQRTERGDSAVYLCASSLTGAGQGSHIQYFGAGTRLSVL.

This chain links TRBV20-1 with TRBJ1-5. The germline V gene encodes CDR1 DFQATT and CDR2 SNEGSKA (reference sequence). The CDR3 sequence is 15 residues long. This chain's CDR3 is CSAASDPRGNQPQHF.